This T cell receptor beta chain stems from a study of low-dose radiotherapy and immunotherapy resistance in tumors. The overall study: With 1 Gy per fraction every two weeks, Cohort 2 accumulated 13 Gy across 26 weeks. Cyclophosphamide was given intravenously at 200 mg/m2 every two weeks, and each dose came one day before radiation and immunotherapy.

First-strand cDNA relied on TRAV- and TRBV-specific primers spanning alpha and beta chains. A roughly 22-cycle PCR with a constant-region primer and V-primer adapter amplified TCRs. Each CDR3 protein gets one entry after TCRdb re-called the reads with MiXCR. Of 40,000 or so distinct CDR3 sequences listed, 25% to 40% are singletons. Only a few counts were recorded for this clonotype. The CDR3 covers 12 residues. V was shortened by 3 bases and J by 7 bases, with 4 bases between the two germline ends. Germline values: CDR1 MNHEY, CDR2 SMNVEV (reference sequence). The sample's time point: before trial treatment. As a condition of eligibility, patients had advanced solid tumors lacking tumor-infiltrating lymphocytes.

The source of this sequence is a male donor with gallbladder cancer. The sequences come from PBMCs, collected before treatment. This chain links TRBV27 with TRBJ1-6; D gene unclear. The DNA for the CDR3 is TGTGCCAGCAGTTTGGTGAATTCACCCCTCCACTTT. As protein: CASSLVNSPLHF.